Each of the 8 T cell receptor beta chains below was sequenced from the same sample in a study of vaccination and CD4 T cells after COVID-19. Treatment defined: roughly ten-day PBMC culture with coronavirus spike peptide pools or control peptides (ViraFEST assay). CD4+ T cells that came from the unexposed donor were collected before the COVID-19 pandemic (2011-2018). These receptors' antigens are unknown. Cultured CD4+ T cell DNA underwent sequencing with the Oncomine TCR Beta short-read assay. Using its own MiXCR run on the PCR reads, TCRdb lists one record per CDR3 protein. The repertoire holds 5,500 to 8,000 distinct CDR3 sequences, with under 60% as singletons. The sequenced material came from CD4+ T cells from blood, cultured in vitro. The receptors were gathered from a human donor in good health.

The chain is built from TRBV15 and TRBJ1-2, with 9 bases that match TRBD1. The germline V gene has CDR1 LNHNV and CDR2 YYDKDF (reference sequence). This CDR3 comprises 12 residues. The V and J ends lost 7 bases and 4 bases, in that order; junction bases with no gene match: 1. This CDR3 reads CATMDRGYGYTF. The CDR3 bases are TGTGCCACCATGGACAGGGGCTATGGCTACACCTTC.

CDR3 in amino acids: CASSPGWDTQYF. The CDR3 DNA sequence: TGCGCCAGCAGCCCGGGTTGGGATACGCAGTATTTT. The chain recombines TRBV4-1 with TRBJ2-3; no firm D call. Looked up from germline, CDR1 is MGHRA and CDR2 is YSYEKL. This CDR3 has 12 amino acids. V dropped 4 bases and J dropped 6 bases, with 8 bases sitting between them.

This sequence joins TRBV2 and TRBJ2-1; TRBD2 aligns across 13 bases. V gave up 7 bases and J gave up 10 bases; unmatched junction bases: 4. This CDR3 spans 13 amino acids. Germline CDR1 reads SNHLY; CDR2 reads FYNNEI. CDR3 bases: TGTGCCAGCATGCAGGGACTAGCGGGGGAGCAGTTCTTC. Translating gives CASMQGLAGEQFF.

The CDR3 sequence is CASSLERGIGDRAYEQYF. The CDR3, as DNA: TGCGCCAGCAGCTTGGAGAGGGGTATTGGGGACAGGGCCTACGAGCAGTACTTC. J is TRBJ2-7 and V is TRBV5-1, with TRBD1 matching over 9 bases. Germline V gene sequence: CDR1 SGHRS, CDR2 YFSETQ. With 0 bases clipped from V and 2 bases from J, the junction kept 12 bases outside the gene matches. The CDR3 is made up of 18 amino acids.

The chain recombines TRBV6-2 or TRBV6-3 with TRBJ2-7; 12 nucleotides match TRBD2. Germline CDR1 and CDR2: MNHEY and SVGEGT. CDR3 length: 18 residues. The V gene end was trimmed by 0 bases and the J gene end by 3 bases; junction bases not matched to a gene: 9. For the CDR3, the DNA is TGTGCCAGCAGTTACTCGTTCTCTAGCGGGGGGGACAGCTACGAGCAGTACTTC. Translating it yields CASSYSFSSGGDSYEQYF.

The rearrangement joins TRBV6-1 to TRBJ1-6, with no clear D. V lost 4 bases, J lost 7 bases, and 11 bases lay in between. The CDR3 has 14 amino acids. Germline CDR1 reads MNHNS; CDR2 reads SASEGT. This chain's CDR3 is CASSVRAGNSPLHF. Written as DNA, the CDR3 is TGTGCCAGCAGTGTACGGGCGGGAAATTCACCCCTCCACTTT.

This chain connects TRBV6-1 to TRBJ2-2; perhaps TRBD1 as D (5 bases). Trimming shortened V by 6 bases and J by 0 bases, and 11 bases separated the two germline ends. The V gene's germline CDR1 is MNHNS and CDR2 SASEGT. This CDR3 is 15 amino acids long. The CDR3 nucleotides read TGTGCCAGCAGACCGACAGCTTCGAACACCGGGGAGCTGTTTTTT. Amino acids: CASRPTASNTGELFF.

The rearrangement links TRBV6-2 or TRBV6-3 to TRBJ2-3; 7 bases map to TRBD2. The CDR3 covers 15 residues. In germline, CDR1 is MNHEY, CDR2 SVGEGT. J lost 2 bases, V lost 2 bases, and 4 bases had no gene match. The CDR3 sequence: CASSYGGGDTDTQYF. CDR3 DNA: TGTGCCAGCAGTTACGGGGGGGGAGACACAGATACGCAGTATTTT.